These 20 T cell receptor beta chains were sequenced from one sample in a study of blood T cell repertoires in COVID-19 (TCRdb year 2020). Library construction relied on the immunoSEQ multiplex PCR assay. As stored in TCRdb, this immuneACCESS dataset retains in-frame rearrangements with V and J assigned. A fraction of the clones does not appear; measured against another copy, unresolved V genes explain less than half of the discrepancy, and the remainder lacks a known reason. The sample has some 390,000 clones on record, around nine tenths of them singletons. The ten largest clones capture approximately 1.5% of the sample. Source material: PBMCs or T cells enriched from blood (not recorded which). The receptors shown here come from a woman between 25 and 40 years old who had recovered from COVID-19.

The chain couples TRBV5-4 to TRBJ2-1, with D unresolved. The CDR3 covers 13 residues. CDR1 is SGHNT and CDR2 is YYREEE in the germline V gene (reference sequence). Trimming removed 5 bases from V and 8 bases from J, with 14 bases in between. In nucleotides, the CDR3 is TGTGCCAGCAGTAGCCGCCCCCAAGATGAGCAGTTCTTC. It specifies CASSSRPQDEQFF.

The chain has TRBV25-1 and TRBJ1-1, with unresolved D. Per the germline V gene, CDR1 is MGHDK and CDR2 is SYGVNS. This CDR3 spans 16 amino acids. The V gene lost 0 bases and the J gene lost 2 bases, with 13 bases spanning the gap. CDR3 loop: CASSEYLAKENTEAFF. The CDR3 region has the DNA TGTGCCAGCAGTGAATATCTAGCGAAAGAAAACACTGAAGCTTTCTTT.

The CDR3 spells CASSVRTSGSNEQFF. DNA of the CDR3: TGTGCCAGCAGCGTAAGAACTAGCGGGAGCAATGAGCAGTTCTTC. J is TRBJ2-1 and V is TRBV9, with TRBD2 matching over 11 bases. The CDR3 totals 15 residues. Per the germline V gene, CDR1 is SGDLS and CDR2 is YYNGEE. The ends lost 1 base at V and 6 bases at J; junction bases unmatched: 3. Full variable domain (outside the CDR3, taken from reference TRBV9 and TRBJ2-1): DSGVTQTPKHLITATGQRVTLRCSPRSGDLSVYWYQQSLDQGLQFLIQYYNGEERAKGNILERFSAQQFPDLHSELNLSSLELGDSALYFCASSVRTSGSNEQFFGPGTRLTVL.

The V gene is TRBV4-1, the J gene TRBJ2-1; D is ambiguous. V was trimmed by 0 bases and J by 0 bases, leaving 18 bases between them. Per germline, CDR1 MGHRA and CDR2 YSYEKL. The CDR3 extends over 19 amino acids. This chain's CDR3 is CASSQDSSTLTSSYNEQFF. The CDR3 nucleotides read TGCGCCAGCAGCCAAGATAGTAGCACGCTTACGAGCTCCTACAATGAGCAGTTCTTC.

CDR3 nucleotides: TGTGCCATCAGTGGGGAGTCTCCTGAAGCTTTCTTT. Encoded protein: CAISGESPEAFF. V and J are TRBV10-3 and TRBJ1-1; D is undetermined. Germline assignment: CDR1 ENHRY and CDR2 SYGVKD. V lost 4 bases, J lost 6 bases, and 9 bases lay in between. The CDR3 consists of 12 residues.

The V call is TRBV28, the J call TRBJ1-2; D is undetermined. The CDR3 runs 18 residues. Looked up from germline, CDR1 is MDHEN and CDR2 is SYDVKM. V was cut by 6 bases and J by 2 bases, with 25 bases left in between. Written as DNA, the CDR3 is TGTGCCAGCAGGTATATATTCACTGGTCGGTCGGGGAACTATGGCTACACCTTC. Protein: CASRYIFTGRSGNYGYTF.

This chain uses TRBV19 with TRBJ1-6; the match to TRBD1 covers 8 bases. Germline V gives CDR1 LNHDA, CDR2 SQIVND (reference sequence). V trimming: 3 bases; J trimming: 6 bases; junction bases outside the gene matches: 4. The CDR3 runs to 15 residues. The CDR3 sequence is CASSIGQGANSPLHF. The CDR3 DNA is TGTGCCAGTAGTATTGGGCAGGGGGCTAATTCACCCCTCCACTTT.

The V call is TRBV14, the J call TRBJ1-1; TRBD1 agrees at 7 bases. Germline CDR1 is SGHDN and CDR2 is FVKESK. The CDR3 loop spans 14 amino acids. V dropped 5 bases and J dropped 1; count of bases not matched to a gene: 4. The CDR3 region has the DNA TGTGCCAGCAGCATCTGGACAGGGAACACTGAAGCTTTCTTT. Protein product: CASSIWTGNTEAFF.

The chain employs TRBV14 and TRBJ2-7; 7 bases align to TRBD1. V lost 5 bases and J lost 2; bases outside the gene matches: 9. Germline CDR1 is SGHDN and CDR2 is FVKESK. The CDR3 is 15 amino acids. The CDR3 reads CASSFVTGTAYEQYF. CDR3 bases: TGTGCCAGCAGCTTCGTTACCGGGACAGCCTACGAGCAGTACTTC.

This rearrangement joins TRBV7-2 to TRBJ2-5, with a possible D match to TRBD2 (6 bases). The CDR3 runs to 14 residues. Trimming took off 5 bases at V and 5 bases at J, with 15 bases between the two ends. Germline CDR1 is SGHTA and CDR2 is FQGNSA. This CDR3 is CASSHNRGTETQYF. CDR3 DNA: TGTGCCAGCAGCCATAATCGGGGGACGGAGACCCAGTACTTC.

The gene calls are TRBV11-3 and TRBJ2-2; 8 bases are shared with TRBD2. Germline trimming cut 2 bases from V and 7 bases from J; bases unmatched to any gene: 18. Germline loops: CDR1 SGHNT, CDR2 YENEEA. There are 19 residues in the CDR3. As DNA, the CDR3 is TGTGCCAGCAGCTTAAAAGGCGGTAGGGGACTAGGGGGTAGCGGGGAGCTGTTTTTT. This gives the protein CASSLKGGRGLGGSGELFF.

The chain has TRBV29-1 and TRBJ2-7, with TRBD2 matching 13 bases. CDR1 and CDR2 (germline): SQVTM, ANQGSEA. The CDR3 extends over 15 amino acids. Unmatched junction bases numbered 5, after V lost 2 bases and J lost 4 bases. CDR3 nucleotides: TGCAGCGTTGAAAGACTAGCGGGAGGTCGGTACGAGCAGTACTTC. It is translated as CSVERLAGGRYEQYF.

The chain combines TRBV7-2 with TRBJ2-1; D remains unclear. This CDR3 is built from 13 residues. Germline V gene sequence: CDR1 SGHTA, CDR2 FQGNSA. Trimming removed 4 bases at V and 8 bases at J, with 12 bases between. CDR3 residues: CASSSRVRHEQFF. The CDR3, as DNA: TGTGCCAGCAGCTCACGAGTTCGCCATGAGCAGTTCTTC.

The rearrangement uses TRBV2 and TRBJ2-7; unclear D gene. The V end was cut by 8 bases, the J end by 2 bases, with 10 bases between. From germline, CDR1 is SNHLY and CDR2 FYNNEI. The CDR3 spans 12 residues. CDR3 DNA sequence: TGTGCCAGCGCGACTTTCCCCTACGAGCAGTACTTC. This translates into CASATFPYEQYF.

The chain recombines TRBV9 with TRBJ2-7; TRBD2 aligns across 10 bases. The CDR3 is 16 amino acids. Per germline, CDR1 SGDLS and CDR2 YYNGEE. The V gene end was trimmed by 3 bases and the J gene end by 3 bases; junction bases not matched to a gene: 9. The CDR3 spells CASSGKPGTSDYEQYF. CDR3 coding DNA: TGTGCCAGCAGCGGGAAGCCCGGGACTAGCGACTACGAGCAGTACTTC. The entire variable domain, with the rest obtained from reference TRBV9 and TRBJ2-7, is as follows: DSGVTQTPKHLITATGQRVTLRCSPRSGDLSVYWYQQSLDQGLQFLIQYYNGEERAKGNILERFSAQQFPDLHSELNLSSLELGDSALYFCASSGKPGTSDYEQYFGPGTRLTVT.

The rearrangement links TRBV20-1 to TRBJ1-6; 7 nucleotides agree with TRBD1. CDR3 length: 15 residues. The germline CDR1 and CDR2 sequences are DFQATT and SNEGSKA (reference sequence). V gave up 3 bases and J gave up 7 bases; unmatched junction bases: 9. CDR3 sequence (DNA): TGCAGTGCTAGTGAGGACAGGTGGTACAATTCACCCCTCCACTTT. Amino acids: CSASEDRWYNSPLHF.

This sequence joins TRBV5-4 and TRBJ1-1, with D unresolved. V lost 2 bases, J lost 0 bases, and 14 bases lay in between. Germline V gene lookup returns CDR1 SGHNT and CDR2 YYREEE (reference sequence). The length of the CDR3 is 16 residues. CDR3 bases: TGTGCCAGCAGCTTTGGGTTGAACAGAATGAACACTGAAGCTTTCTTT. Translation: CASSFGLNRMNTEAFF.

This rearrangement joins TRBV6-5 to TRBJ2-7; TRBD1 matches 11 bases. The CDR3 has 15 residues. CDR1 and CDR2 (germline): MNHEY, SVGAGI. V dropped 5 bases and J dropped 3; count of bases not matched to a gene: 6. The DNA of the CDR3 is TGTGCCAGCAGTCCACCGGGACAGGGGGTCTACGAGCAGTACTTC. It specifies CASSPPGQGVYEQYF.

This chain joins TRBV20-1 and TRBJ1-1, with TRBD1 as a possible D gene (6 bases). Germline CDR1 reads DFQATT; CDR2 reads SNEGSKA (reference sequence). The CDR3 has 13 amino acids. The ends were cut back, 3 bases at V and 3 bases at J, with 11 bases in the middle. The DNA of the CDR3 is TGCAGTGCTAGTCGACAGGAATACACTGAAGCTTTCTTT. Translation: CSASRQEYTEAFF.

The chain recombines TRBV5-5 with TRBJ2-2; 11 nucleotides agree with TRBD1. The germline V gene has CDR1 SGHKS and CDR2 YYEKEE (reference sequence). V lost 0 bases, J lost 6 bases, and 4 bases stayed unmatched. The CDR3 totals 16 residues. CDR3 amino acids: CASSLALGQGAGELFF. The DNA for the CDR3 is TGTGCCAGCAGCTTGGCTTTGGGACAGGGGGCCGGGGAGCTGTTTTTT.